Listed here is a single T cell receptor beta chain. The germline CDR1 and CDR2 sequences are MGHRA and YSYEKL. The CDR3 contains 17 residues. The germline V and J ends were trimmed by 4 bases and 2 bases, with 20 bases remaining between them. This record comes from a study of T cell changes during pregnancy in multiple sclerosis. TCRdb keeps only in-frame clones here, not all; method: immunoSEQ multiplex PCR. This table holds fewer than 30,000 clones, approximately 91% found once. The sequences come from CD8+ T cells from peripheral blood mononuclear cells, collected in the second trimester of pregnancy. The receptor's source is a female donor with multiple sclerosis, enrolled in a pregnancy study. The chain is built from TRBV4-1 and TRBJ1-2; D remains ambiguous. As DNA, the CDR3 is TGCGCCAGCAGCCCCAGAGCTCAGGCCCCGCGCAACTATGGCTACACCTTC. It encodes CASSPRAQAPRNYGYTF.